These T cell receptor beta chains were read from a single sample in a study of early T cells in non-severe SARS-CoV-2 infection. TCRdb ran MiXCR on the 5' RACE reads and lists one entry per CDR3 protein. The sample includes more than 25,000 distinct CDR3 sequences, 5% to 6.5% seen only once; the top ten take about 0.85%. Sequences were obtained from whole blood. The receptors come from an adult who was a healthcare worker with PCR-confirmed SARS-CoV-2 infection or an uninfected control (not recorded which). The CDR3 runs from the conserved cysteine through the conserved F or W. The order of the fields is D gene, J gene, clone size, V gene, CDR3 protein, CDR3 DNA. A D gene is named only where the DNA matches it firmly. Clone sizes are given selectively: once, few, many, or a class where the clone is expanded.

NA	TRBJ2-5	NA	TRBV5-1	CASSLVSGQETQYF	TGCGCCAGCAGCTTGGTATCGGGGCAGGAGACCCAGTACTTC
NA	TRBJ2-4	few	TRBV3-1	CASSPSSSAKNIQYF	TGTGCCAGCAGCCCCTCCTCATCAGCCAAAAACATTCAGTACTTC
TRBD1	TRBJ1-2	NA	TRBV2	CASSNQGQGIYGYTF	TGTGCCAGCAGTAATCAGGGACAGGGGATTTATGGCTACACCTTC
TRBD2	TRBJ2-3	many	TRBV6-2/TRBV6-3	CASSSRGAQGTQYF	TGTGCCAGCAGTTCGCGGGGGGCCCAAGGGACGCAGTATTTT
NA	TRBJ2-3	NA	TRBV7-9	CALDRARGSTDTQYF	TGTGCCCTGGATAGGGCCCGGGGGAGCACAGATACGCAGTATTTT
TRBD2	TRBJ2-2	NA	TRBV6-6	CASSYVQRGGSGELFF	TGTGCCAGCAGTTACGTCCAGCGGGGGGGCTCCGGGGAGCTGTTTTTT
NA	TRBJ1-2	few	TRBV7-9	CASSRAENYGYTF	TGTGCCAGCAGCCGCGCAGAGAACTATGGCTACACCTTC
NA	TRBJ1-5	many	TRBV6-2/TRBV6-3	CASTRTPDGISNQPQHF	TGTGCCAGCACCCGAACCCCGGACGGGATTAGCAATCAGCCCCAGCATTTT
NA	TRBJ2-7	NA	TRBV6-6	CASSPREYEQYF	TGTGCCAGCAGTCCTAGGGAATACGAGCAGTACTTC
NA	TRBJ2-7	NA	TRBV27	CASSFFGAQGPYEQYF	TGTGCCAGCAGTTTTTTCGGGGCACAGGGACCCTACGAGCAGTACTTC
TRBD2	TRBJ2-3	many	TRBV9	CASSPTSGSSPDTQYF	TGTGCCAGCAGCCCTACTAGCGGGAGTAGCCCAGATACGCAGTATTTT
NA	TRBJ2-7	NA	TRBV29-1	CSVGTDYEQYF	TGCAGCGTCGGGACGGACTACGAGCAGTACTTC
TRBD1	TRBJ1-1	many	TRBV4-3	CASSQEHNLGTVNTEAFF	TGCGCCAGCAGCCAAGAGCATAATCTGGGGACAGTGAACACTGAAGCTTTCTTT
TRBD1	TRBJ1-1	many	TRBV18	CASSVQGGTEAFF	TGTGCCAGCTCGGTACAGGGGGGCACTGAAGCTTTCTTT
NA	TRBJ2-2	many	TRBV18	CASSRGNTGELFF	TGTGCCAGCTCCCGAGGGAACACCGGGGAGCTGTTTTTT